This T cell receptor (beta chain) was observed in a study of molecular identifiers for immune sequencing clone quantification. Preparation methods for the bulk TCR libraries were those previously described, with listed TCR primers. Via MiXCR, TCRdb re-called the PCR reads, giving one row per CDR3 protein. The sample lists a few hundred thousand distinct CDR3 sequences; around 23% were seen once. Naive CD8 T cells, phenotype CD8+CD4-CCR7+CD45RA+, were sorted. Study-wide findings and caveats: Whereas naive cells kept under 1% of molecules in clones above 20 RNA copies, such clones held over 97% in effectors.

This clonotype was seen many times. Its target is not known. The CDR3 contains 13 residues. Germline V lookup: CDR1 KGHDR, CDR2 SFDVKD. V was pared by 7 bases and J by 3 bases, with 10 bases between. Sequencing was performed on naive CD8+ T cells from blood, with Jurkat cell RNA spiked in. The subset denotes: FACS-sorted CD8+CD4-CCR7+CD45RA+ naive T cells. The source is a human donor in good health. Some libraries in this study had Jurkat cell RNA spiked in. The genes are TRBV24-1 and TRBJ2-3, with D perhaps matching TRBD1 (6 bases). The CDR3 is CATRQGRTDTQYF. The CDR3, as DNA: TGTGCCACCAGACAGGGACGTACAGATACGCAGTATTTT.